This T cell receptor (beta chain) was obtained from a study of blood T cell repertoires in COVID-19. About the research overall: The samples span acute and convalescent COVID-19 from the United States, Italy and Spain.

Measured with immunoSEQ multiplex PCR; TCRdb has only the in-frame clones, and not every one. The sample shows some 240,000 clones, 70% to 85% of them seen only once. This TCR derives from a woman aged 40 to 49 who had recovered from COVID-19. Sequencing input: peripheral blood.

CDR3 in amino acids: CASSRDREQPQHF. Here the CDR3 DNA reads TGTGCCAGCAGTCGGGACAGGGAGCAGCCCCAGCATTTT. V and J are TRBV6-4 and TRBJ1-5; 9 bases fit TRBD1. Germline-derived CDR1 and CDR2 are MRHNA and SNTAGT. The CDR3 loop spans 13 amino acids. Germline trimming cut 5 bases from V and 7 bases from J; bases unmatched to any gene: 3.